The 8 T cell receptor beta chains given below trace back to one sample, sequenced in a study of monozygotic twins with cystic fibrosis. Sequenced by immunoSEQ multiplex PCR; TCRdb stores in-frame clones only, minus some. The sample lists roughly 23,000 clones, about 87% occurring once. The sequenced sample was blood. Source of these receptors: a young woman with cystic fibrosis.

The chain is built from TRBV7-2 and TRBJ1-2; D is perhaps TRBD1 (6 bases). Per the germline V gene, CDR1 is SGHTA and CDR2 is FQGNSA. V was pared by 1 base and J by 4 bases, with 10 bases between. The CDR3 runs 14 residues. CDR3 residues: CASSLVDRTYGYTF. CDR3 in DNA: TGTGCCAGCAGCTTAGTCGACAGGACCTATGGCTACACCTTC.

Only a few counts were recorded for this clone. This chain connects TRBV2 to TRBJ2-1; 10 bases are shared with TRBD1. V dropped 7 bases and J dropped 6; count of bases not matched to a gene: 3. This CDR3 has 13 residues. Germline values: CDR1 SNHLY, CDR2 FYNNEI. The CDR3 here is CASTGTGVNEQFF. CDR3 bases: TGTGCCAGCACCGGGACAGGGGTCAATGAGCAGTTCTTC.

This clone was observed a handful of times. This chain joins TRBV4-1 and TRBJ1-1; tentative D call: TRBD1 (6 bases). Trimming took 0 bases from V and 0 from J, leaving 11 bases between them. Germline lookup yields CDR1 MGHRA and CDR2 YSYEKL. The CDR3 runs to 16 residues. The CDR3 protein is CASSQEGTGMNTEAFF. In nucleotides, the CDR3 is TGCGCCAGCAGCCAAGAAGGTACAGGGATGAACACTGAAGCTTTCTTT.

This sequence joins TRBV19 and TRBJ2-1; D not certain. The germline gives CDR1 LNHDA, CDR2 SQIVND (reference sequence). Trimming took off 5 bases at V and 7 bases at J, with 15 bases between the two ends. This CDR3 has 14 amino acids. CDR3 amino acids: CASSPGRVGNEQFF. As DNA, the CDR3 is TGTGCCAGTAGTCCGGGTCGGGTTGGTAATGAGCAGTTCTTC. The whole variable domain, filled in from reference TRBV19 and TRBJ2-1, reads DGGITQSPKYLFRKEGQNVTLSCEQNLNHDAMYWYRQDPGQGLRLIYYSQIVNDFQKGDIAEGYSVSREKKESFPLTVTSAQKNPTAFYLCASSPGRVGNEQFFGPGTRLTVL.

The gene calls are TRBV7-9 and TRBJ2-7; D is unresolved. Per germline, CDR1 SEHNR and CDR2 FQNEAQ (reference sequence). CDR3 length: 18 residues. Trimming cost V 0 bases and J 4 bases, with 22 bases left between them. In DNA form, the CDR3 reads TGTGCCAGCAGCTTAGCCGAGGCTGGGTCATGGGTGTTGTACGAGCAGTACTTC. It yields the protein CASSLAEAGSWVLYEQYF.

V gene TRBV10-3 combines with J gene TRBJ1-5; D gene uncertain. The CDR3 is made up of 15 amino acids. The V end lost 0 bases, the J end lost 5 bases, and 11 bases lay between the germline ends. Germline CDR1 reads ENHRY; CDR2 reads SYGVKD. This chain's CDR3 is CAISESAASYQPQHF. CDR3 in DNA: TGTGCCATCAGTGAGTCAGCAGCGTCGTATCAGCCCCAGCATTTT.

This chain joins TRBV15 and TRBJ2-5, with 7 bases lining up with TRBD2. The germline gives CDR1 LNHNV, CDR2 YYDKDF (reference sequence). The trim removed 8 bases at V and 4 bases at J, leaving 13 bases unmatched. This CDR3 comprises 15 residues. CDR3: CATANPGLLRETQYF. The CDR3 DNA reads as TGTGCCACCGCGAATCCGGGACTATTGAGAGAGACCCAGTACTTC.

The V call is TRBV11-2, the J call TRBJ1-1, with 7 bases identical to TRBD1. The CDR3 has 13 residues. Losses at the gene ends were 5 bases for V and 7 bases for J; bases not matched to a gene: 7. Germline CDR1 SGHAT, CDR2 FQNNGV. The CDR3 DNA reads as TGTGCCAGCAGCAGAGCGGGACAGCTTGAAGCTTTCTTT. As protein: CASSRAGQLEAFF.